This entry lists 19 T cell receptor beta chains sequenced from one sample in a study of blood T cells in healthy people across ages. The authors ran a second PCR of about 7 to 11 cycles using a sample-barcoded 5' primer and a J-beta primer mix. MiXCR was run by TCRdb on the 5' RACE reads, yielding one entry per CDR3 protein. The top ten hold around 13% of the sample, which has approximately 1,000,000 distinct CDR3 sequences, less than 45% seen once. Sequenced: blood. The receptor set was obtained from a man between 18 and 29 years old in good health.

A note on this clonotype: Compared with germline, one end of the junction differs, possibly owing to a read error. This chain uses TRBV7-6 with TRBJ1-2; 8 bases fit TRBD1. CDR3 length equals 15 residues. CDR1 is SGHVS and CDR2 is FNYEAQ in the germline V gene. CDR3 nucleotide sequence: TGTGCCAGCAGCTTAACCGGGACAGGAAACTATGGCCACACCTTC. Amino acids: CASSLTGTGNYGHTF.

The V and J genes are TRBV6-6 and TRBJ1-1, with D possibly TRBD1 on 6 matching bases. Trimming took 8 bases from V and 0 from J, leaving 13 bases between them. CDR3 length: 14 amino acids. Germline-derived CDR1 and CDR2 are MNHNY and SVGAGI (reference sequence). As DNA, the CDR3 is TGTGCCAGCCAAACAGGGACGCTGAACACTGAAGCTTTCTTT. It translates to CASQTGTLNTEAFF.

V and J are TRBV7-2 and TRBJ2-1; 10 bases map to TRBD2. There are 14 residues in the CDR3. Looked up from germline, CDR1 is SGHTA and CDR2 is FQGNSA. Trimming took 6 bases from V and 6 from J; bases not matched to a gene: 5. This chain's CDR3 is CASRASGGPNEQFF. For the CDR3, the DNA is TGTGCCAGCAGGGCTAGCGGGGGCCCCAATGAGCAGTTCTTC.

This clonotype appeared once. This chain uses TRBV27 with TRBJ2-3; 10 bases line up with TRBD2. This CDR3 region has 16 residues. CDR1 is MNHEY and CDR2 is SMNVEV in the germline V gene (reference sequence). J was trimmed by 6 bases and V by 6 bases; bases with no gene match: 12. The CDR3 spells CASSKVLAGVDDTQYF. CDR3 in DNA: TGTGCCAGCAGCAAAGTCCTAGCGGGGGTTGACGATACGCAGTATTTT.

Turning to this clonotype: A read error may produce the germline difference seen at one junction end. The chain employs TRBV24-1 and TRBJ1-2; D not resolved. The CDR3 contains 15 residues. Germline V lookup: CDR1 KGHDR, CDR2 SFDVKD. The CDR3 loop reads CVTSDSGPLDYGYTF. CDR3 nucleotide sequence: TGTGTCACCAGTGATAGCGGTCCTTTGGACTATGGCTACACCTTC.

The chain combines TRBV20-1 with TRBJ2-3; 8 bases fit TRBD2. The CDR3 totals 14 residues. From germline, CDR1 is DFQATT and CDR2 SNEGSKA (reference sequence). The V and J ends lost 5 bases and 0 bases, in that order; junction bases with no gene match: 4. The CDR3 nucleotides are TGCAGTGCTCAAGCTAGCGGGAGCACAGATACGCAGTATTTT. Amino acids: CSAQASGSTDTQYF.

The table lists this clonotype with many counts. At one of its ends the junction is not consistent with the germline gene, which may arise from a read error. This sequence joins TRBV4-1 and TRBJ1-5; no firm D call. Germline loops: CDR1 MGHRA, CDR2 YSYEKL. The CDR3 has 14 amino acids. The CDR3 protein is CASSQGRSNQPQHF. Written as DNA, the CDR3 is TGTGCCAGCAGCCAAGGTCGTAGCAATCAGCCCCAGCATTTT.

V and J are TRBV7-9 and TRBJ2-1; 7 bases are a match to TRBD1. In germline, CDR1 is SEHNR, CDR2 FQNEAQ (reference sequence). The CDR3 contains 15 residues. The junction had 4 bases not matched to a gene; V was cut back by 5 bases and J by 0 bases. The CDR3 loop is CASSPRTGSYNEQFF. DNA for the CDR3: TGTGCCAGCAGCCCTCGGACAGGCTCCTACAATGAGCAGTTCTTC.

This rearrangement joins TRBV5-1 to TRBJ2-1; the D gene is possibly TRBD1 (5 bases). The CDR3 spans 14 residues. Germline V gene data show CDR1 as SGHRS and CDR2 as YFSETQ. The V and J ends lost 4 bases and 8 bases respectively, with 16 bases between them. CDR3 sequence (DNA): TGCGCCAGCAGCCCGCAAACAGGTTTTGATGAGCAGTTCTTC. It is translated as CASSPQTGFDEQFF.

This clonotype was counted a single time. The CDR3 is CASTIQGSYNEQYF. CDR3 bases: TGTGCCAGCACGATACAGGGCTCCTACAATGAGCAGTACTTC. The chain uses TRBV6-2 or TRBV6-3 and TRBJ2-5, with a possible D match to TRBD1 (6 bases). The CDR3 covers 14 residues. Trimming shortened V by 7 bases and J by 11 bases, and 23 bases separated the two germline ends. The V gene's germline CDR1 is MNHEY and CDR2 SVGEGT.

The chain links TRBV4-3 to TRBJ2-7; a possible D gene is TRBD2 (6 bases). This CDR3 has 14 residues. Per germline, CDR1 LGHNA and CDR2 YSLEER. V dropped 6 bases and J dropped 1 base, with 13 bases sitting between them. The CDR3 protein is CASSPGRQSYEQYF. CDR3 DNA sequence: TGCGCCAGCAGTCCGGGGAGGCAGTCCTACGAGCAGTACTTC.

This chain links TRBV10-3 with TRBJ2-5, with TRBD2 identical over 9 bases. The CDR3 spans 17 residues. Germline V gene data show CDR1 as ENHRY and CDR2 as SYGVKD. Trimming took 2 bases from V and 1 from J; bases not matched to a gene: 8. CDR3 amino acids: CAISEASSGDFQETQYF. The CDR3 DNA is TGTGCCATCAGTGAGGCCTCTAGCGGGGATTTCCAAGAGACCCAGTACTTC.

The chain carries TRBV20-1 and TRBJ2-1; the match to TRBD2 covers 9 bases. From germline, CDR1 is DFQATT and CDR2 SNEGSKA (reference sequence). Trimming took 1 base from V and 8 from J; bases not matched to a gene: 9. The CDR3 has 15 residues. The CDR3 coding sequence is TGCAGTGCTAGAGGGGCTAGCGGGGTAACCGATGAGCAGTTCTTC. It yields the protein CSARGASGVTDEQFF.

This rearrangement joins TRBV3-1 to TRBJ1-5; 11 nucleotides agree with TRBD1. V lost 4 bases to trimming and J lost 6 bases; unmatched junction nucleotides: 5. Germline loops: CDR1 LGHDT, CDR2 YNNKEL (reference sequence). The CDR3 has 15 amino acids. The CDR3 spells CASSRGQGAGQPQHF. CDR3 nucleotides: TGTGCCAGCAGCCGCGGACAGGGGGCAGGTCAGCCCCAGCATTTT.

This clonotype was seen more than once but under ten times. The chain joins TRBV4-3 to TRBJ1-5; D is possibly TRBD1 (5 bases). Trimming left V 1 base short and J 7 bases short, with 8 bases between. CDR1 LGHNA and CDR2 YSLEER come from the germline V gene. The CDR3 spans 13 residues. The CDR3 nucleotides are TGCGCCAGCAGCCAAGTAACAGGACAGCCCCAGCATTTT. It is translated as CASSQVTGQPQHF.

This clonotype was observed a single time. The rearrangement links TRBV12-3 or TRBV12-4 to TRBJ2-2; the D gene is possibly TRBD1 (5 bases). This CDR3 spans 14 amino acids. Between the trimmed V and J ends, which lost 3 bases and 7 bases, there was a span of 12 bases. CDR3 sequence reads: CASSFFRASGELFF. The CDR3 DNA reads as TGTGCCAGCAGTTTCTTCAGGGCTAGCGGGGAGCTGTTTTTT.

V and J are TRBV20-1 and TRBJ1-1; D is unclear. Per germline, CDR1 DFQATT and CDR2 SNEGSKA (reference sequence). CDR3 length: 13 amino acids. V was pared by 3 bases and J by 2 bases, with 10 bases between. The CDR3 is CSARGRINTEAFF. DNA of the CDR3: TGCAGTGCTAGGGGCAGGATTAACACTGAAGCTTTCTTT.

This clonotype was counted between two and nine times. The chain combines TRBV11-2 with TRBJ2-1; 7 bases line up with TRBD1. Germline V lookup: CDR1 SGHAT, CDR2 FQNNGV. This CDR3 has 15 residues. Trimming at V came to 5 bases and at J to 3 bases, leaving 7 bases not matched to a gene. The CDR3 nucleotides are TGTGCCAGCAGCCCAGGGGACAGAATCTACAATGAGCAGTTCTTC. As protein: CASSPGDRIYNEQFF.

This chain connects TRBV12-3 or TRBV12-4 to TRBJ2-3; tentative D call: TRBD2 (5 bases). The CDR3 consists of 16 residues. V was cut by 5 bases and J by 0 bases, with 15 bases left in between. Written as DNA, the CDR3 is TGTGCCAGCAGTCTTGGAGCGGCCCCAAGCACAGATACGCAGTATTTT. Its translation: CASSLGAAPSTDTQYF.